This entry concerns a single T cell receptor beta chain. The sample comes from a study of blood T cell repertoires in COVID-19. Study context: There were acute and convalescent COVID-19 samples, and they came from the United States, Italy and Spain.

Looked up from germline, CDR1 is LNHDA and CDR2 is SQIVND (reference sequence). Trimming stripped 3 bases from V and 8 bases from J, with 16 bases between. The CDR3 covers 14 residues. In the study's own analysis: Amplification of reference gene primers provided the estimated nucleated cell counts. Some clones are missing from TCRdb's copy, which holds only in-frame ones; the method was immunoSEQ multiplex PCR. The DNA gave D and trimming, while V, J and clone size come from that table. Counted here are more than 70,000 clones, about nine tenths occurring once; the ten biggest clones make up around 0.8%.

V and J are TRBV19 and TRBJ1-2; weak D call: TRBD1 (6 bases). Sample: peripheral blood. This TCR was recovered from a woman older than 75 with acute or convalescent COVID-19. As DNA, the CDR3 is TGTGCCAGTAGTATGGGGGCGCGGTTTGTCGGCTACACCTTC. It is translated as CASSMGARFVGYTF.